The clone carrying this TCR beta chain was detected many times. Its specificity is not known. This sample is part of a study of read filtering for tumor transcriptome and immune sequencing. General observations from the study: IR-seq and RNA-seq agreed better without single-read clonotypes. Around 80% of IR-seq clonotypes had a single read, yet these held approximately 3.5% of reads.

Molecular barcoded adaptors covering alpha/delta and beta/gamma chains were used on 400 ng RNA. In TCRdb, the reads were re-called with MiXCR into one record per CDR3 protein. The sample includes more than 30,000 distinct CDR3 sequences, roughly 13% of them seen just once. V lost 0 bases and J lost 1, with 6 bases in between. This CDR3 is built from 15 residues. Looked up from germline, CDR1 is LGHDT and CDR2 is YNNKEL (reference sequence). Sequenced sample: a population of CD138-negative cells sorted from bone marrow. The rearrangement joins TRBV3-1 to TRBJ2-2; D unresolved. The clonotype originates from a donor at least 40 years old with multiple myeloma. CDR3 region: CASSQELLNTGELFF. CDR3 sequence (DNA): TGTGCCAGCAGCCAAGAACTATTGAACACCGGGGAGCTGTTTTTT.